Following are 10 T cell receptor beta chains from one sample sequenced in a study of CD8+CD57+ T cells in acquired aplastic anemia. The patients chosen for sequencing had shown expansion of CD8+CD57+ cells (detected by flow cytometry). Template material for TCR beta VDJ and CDR3 profiling consisted of genomic DNA. One entry per CDR3 protein results from TCRdb running MiXCR on the reads. The sample records about 40,000 distinct CDR3 sequences, 63% being singletons. The sequencing sample was made of sorted CD4+, CD8+, or CD8+CD57+ T cells (not recorded which) from PBMCs. These receptors originate from a human donor with aplastic anemia.

In regard to this clonotype: The junction departs from the called germline gene at one end, perhaps through a read error. This chain joins TRBV3-1 and TRBJ1-6, with D perhaps TRBD1 (6 bases). This CDR3 is 15 amino acids long. Germline assignment: CDR1 LGHDT and CDR2 YNNKEL (reference sequence). In nucleotides, the CDR3 is TGTGCCAGCAACCAAGCGGGGGGGGGCAGTTCACCCCTCCACTTT. Protein product: CASNQAGGGSSPLHF.

A word on this clonotype: With a much larger clone just one base away, this may be a read error. The CDR3 is CASSALPGQGATGELFF. The CDR3 coding sequence is TGTGCCAGCAGCGCGCTGCCGGGACAGGGTGCCACCGGGGAGCTGTTTTTT. V is TRBV9 and J is TRBJ2-2; 9 bases map to TRBD1. This CDR3 has 17 residues. CDR1 is SGDLS, CDR2 YYNGEE, per germline. V dropped 3 bases and J dropped 4; count of bases not matched to a gene: 10.

The chain carries TRBV10-3 and TRBJ1-2, with 9 bases fitting TRBD1. Germline assignment: CDR1 ENHRY and CDR2 SYGVKD. The junction had 10 bases not matched to a gene; V was cut back by 8 bases and J by 3 bases. This CDR3 region has 15 residues. The CDR3 spells CAIALRGQGDYGYTF. The CDR3 DNA is TGTGCCATCGCCCTCCGGGGACAGGGTGACTATGGCTACACCTTC.

The rearrangement links TRBV9 to TRBJ2-7, with 9 bases aligning to TRBD1. The CDR3 length is 16 residues. V gave up 2 bases and J gave up 3 bases; unmatched junction bases: 9. Germline V gene lookup returns CDR1 SGDLS and CDR2 YYNGEE. The CDR3 sequence: CASSVSMGQGIYEQYF. The DNA for the CDR3 is TGTGCCAGCAGCGTCAGTATGGGACAGGGTATCTACGAGCAGTACTTC. Complete variable domain (other parts from reference TRBV9 and TRBJ2-7): DSGVTQTPKHLITATGQRVTLRCSPRSGDLSVYWYQQSLDQGLQFLIQYYNGEERAKGNILERFSAQQFPDLHSELNLSSLELGDSALYFCASSVSMGQGIYEQYFGPGTRLTVT.

This clonotype was observed many times. V and J are TRBV7-2 and TRBJ1-3; no definite D call. The CDR3 runs 16 residues. V lost 3 bases to trimming and J lost 0 bases, with 12 bases between them. The germline V gene encodes CDR1 SGHTA and CDR2 FQGNSA. In nucleotides, the CDR3 is TGTGCCAGCAGCTTCACTGGTCCGAACTCTGGAAACACCATATATTTT. This gives the protein CASSFTGPNSGNTIYF.

This chain joins TRBV10-3 and TRBJ1-5, with D possibly being TRBD1 (5 bases). Trimming removed 0 bases from V and 2 bases from J, with 8 bases in between. The CDR3 totals 15 residues. Germline values: CDR1 ENHRY, CDR2 SYGVKD. CDR3: CAISESIRGNQPQHF. The CDR3 DNA is TGTGCCATCAGTGAGTCGATCAGGGGCAATCAGCCCCAGCATTTT.

Many counts were recorded for this clonotype. This chain joins TRBV5-4 and TRBJ2-3; D is uncertain. In germline, CDR1 is SGHNT, CDR2 YYREEE (reference sequence). The CDR3 is 14 residues long. The V gene lost 6 bases and the J gene lost 0 bases, with 11 bases spanning the gap. CDR3 residues: CASTELRSTDTQYF. For the CDR3, the DNA is TGTGCCAGCACCGAGCTGAGGAGCACAGATACGCAGTATTTT.

V usage is TRBV7-9 and J usage is TRBJ2-7; no definite D call. V shed 2 bases and J shed 4 bases, with 6 bases lying between them. The CDR3 consists of 12 residues. CDR1 and CDR2 (germline): SEHNR, FQNEAQ (reference sequence). CDR3 in DNA: TGTGCCAGCAGCTTAACGAGTTACGAGCAGTACTTC. Its protein is CASSLTSYEQYF.

This rearrangement joins TRBV20-1 to TRBJ1-5, with a weak D call TRBD1 (6 bases). The CDR3 is 15 residues long. Germline CDR1 reads DFQATT; CDR2 reads SNEGSKA (reference sequence). Trimming took 1 base from V and 4 from J, leaving 14 bases between them. The chain's CDR3 is CSARGMNRANQPQHF. The CDR3 nucleotides read TGCAGTGCTAGAGGGATGAACAGGGCTAATCAGCCCCAGCATTTT.

Points on this clonotype: The junction and the germline gene differ at one end; a read error may be behind it. CDR3 DNA sequence: TGTGCCACCAGTGTAGGGACAGGCGCCGGCGGGGAGACCCAGTACTTC. Translated: CATSVGTGAGGETQYF. This chain connects TRBV25-1 to TRBJ2-5, with 8 bases fitting TRBD1. Germline CDR1 reads MGHDK; CDR2 reads SYGVNS. The CDR3 contains 16 residues.